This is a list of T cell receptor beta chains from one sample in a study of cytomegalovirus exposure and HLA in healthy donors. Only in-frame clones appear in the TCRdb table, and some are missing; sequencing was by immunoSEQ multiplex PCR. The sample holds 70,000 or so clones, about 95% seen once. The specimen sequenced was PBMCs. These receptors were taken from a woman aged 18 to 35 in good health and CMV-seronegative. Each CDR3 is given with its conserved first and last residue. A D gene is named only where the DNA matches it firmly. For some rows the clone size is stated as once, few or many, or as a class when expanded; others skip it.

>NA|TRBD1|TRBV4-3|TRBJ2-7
CASSRDRDLDEQYF
TGCGCCAGCAGCCGGGACAGGGACCTCGACGAGCAGTACTTC
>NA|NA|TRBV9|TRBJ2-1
CASSVKAGTRNNEQFF
TGTGCCAGCAGCGTAAAAGCCGGGACACGTAACAATGAGCAGTTCTTC
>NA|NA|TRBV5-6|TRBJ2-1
CASSWDSKGNEQFF
TGTGCCAGCAGCTGGGACTCCAAAGGGAATGAGCAGTTCTTC
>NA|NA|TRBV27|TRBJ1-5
CASSSPTGHGQPQHF
TGTGCCAGCAGTTCCCCCACAGGGCATGGACAGCCCCAGCATTTT
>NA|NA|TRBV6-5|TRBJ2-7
CASSSPREQYF
TGTGCCAGCAGCTCCCCTCGGGAGCAGTACTTC
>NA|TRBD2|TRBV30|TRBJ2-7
CAWSEGLAGTYEQYF
TGTGCCTGGAGTGAGGGACTAGCGGGAACCTACGAGCAGTACTTC
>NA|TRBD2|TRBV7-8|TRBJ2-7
CASSRTSGTYEQYF
TGTGCCAGCAGTAGGACTAGCGGGACCTACGAGCAGTACTTC
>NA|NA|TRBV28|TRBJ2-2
CASSPRRATGELFF
TGTGCCAGCAGCCCTCGGCGGGCCACCGGGGAGCTGTTTTTT
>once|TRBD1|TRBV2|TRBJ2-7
CASSYVGQGGNEQYF
TGTGCCAGCAGCTACGTTGGACAGGGTGGGAACGAGCAGTACTTC
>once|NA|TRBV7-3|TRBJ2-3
CASSPTPGAADTQYF
TGTGCCAGCAGCCCAACCCCGGGTGCCGCAGATACGCAGTATTTT
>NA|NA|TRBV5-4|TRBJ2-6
CASSHGASGANVLTF
TGTGCCAGCAGCCACGGAGCCTCTGGGGCCAACGTCCTGACTTTC
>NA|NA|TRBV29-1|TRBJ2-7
CSVETVDRFYVGQYF
TGCAGCGTTGAGACTGTGGACAGATTCTACGTAGGGCAGTACTTC
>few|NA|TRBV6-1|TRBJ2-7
CAIKTGGDEYYEQYF
TGTGCCATCAAGACAGGCGGCGATGAGTACTACGAGCAGTACTTC
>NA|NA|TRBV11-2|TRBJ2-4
CASSSRTLAKNIQYF
TGTGCCAGCAGCTCTCGGACATTGGCCAAAAACATTCAGTACTTC
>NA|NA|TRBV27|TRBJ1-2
CASSTDRQHYGYTF
TGTGCCAGCAGCACAGATAGACAGCACTATGGCTACACCTTC
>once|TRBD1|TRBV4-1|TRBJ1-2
CASRLTGGAGGYTF
TGCGCCAGCAGGTTAACAGGGGGCGCGGGTGGCTACACCTTC
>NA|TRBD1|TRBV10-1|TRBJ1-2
CATPDKGAGGYTF
TGCGCCACCCCGGACAAGGGGGCAGGGGGCTACACCTTC
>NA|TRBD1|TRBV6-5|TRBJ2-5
CASSYLPRTGEETQYF
TGTGCCAGCAGTTACCTCCCCCGCACAGGGGAAGAGACCCAGTACTTC
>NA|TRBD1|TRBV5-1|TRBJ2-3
CASSGADRGVFVHTDTQYF
TGCGCCAGCAGCGGCGCGGACAGGGGGGTATTCGTCCACACAGATACGCAGTATTTT
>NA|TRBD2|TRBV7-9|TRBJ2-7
CASSPKRGSSYEQYF
TGTGCCAGCAGCCCAAAGCGGGGAAGCTCCTACGAGCAGTACTTC
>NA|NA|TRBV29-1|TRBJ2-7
CSVIPTELGLYEQYF
TGCAGCGTGATACCGACGGAGCTGGGACTCTACGAGCAGTACTTC
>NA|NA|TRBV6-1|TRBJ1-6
CASSAQGRDSPLHF
TGTGCCAGCAGTGCTCAGGGCAGGGATTCACCCCTCCACTTT
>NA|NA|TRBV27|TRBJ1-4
CASSYSKYEKLFF
TGTGCCAGCAGCTACAGCAAATATGAAAAACTGTTTTTT
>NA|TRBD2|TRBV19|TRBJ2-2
CASKDPLAGNTGELFF
TGTGCCAGTAAGGACCCTCTAGCGGGAAACACCGGGGAGCTGTTTTTT
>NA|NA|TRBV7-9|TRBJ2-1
CASSRTGKAYNEQFF
TGTGCCAGCAGTCGTACAGGGAAGGCGTACAATGAGCAGTTCTTC
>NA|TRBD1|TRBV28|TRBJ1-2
CASSSYGQGIGDGYTF
TGTGCCAGCAGTTCCTACGGACAGGGGATCGGGGATGGCTACACCTTC
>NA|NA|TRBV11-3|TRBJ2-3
CASSLATDTQYF
TGTGCCAGCAGCTTAGCTACAGATACGCAGTATTTT
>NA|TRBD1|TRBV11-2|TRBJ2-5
CASSPTGGGETQYF
TGTGCCAGCAGCCCAACAGGGGGCGGAGAGACCCAGTACTTC
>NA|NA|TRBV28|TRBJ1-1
CASAGGDFGNTEAFF
TGTGCCAGCGCGGGCGGGGATTTTGGGAACACTGAAGCTTTCTTT
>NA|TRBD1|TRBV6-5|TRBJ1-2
CASSTPGQLHYGYTF
TGTGCCAGCAGTACGCCGGGACAGTTACACTATGGCTACACCTTC
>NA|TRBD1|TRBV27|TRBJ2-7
CASSFGQGGAYEQYF
TGTGCCAGCAGTTTTGGACAGGGGGGAGCCTACGAGCAGTACTTC
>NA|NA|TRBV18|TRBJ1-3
CASSPQRTRTSGNTIYF
TGTGCCAGCTCACCACAGCGGACTCGAACCTCTGGAAACACCATATATTTT